These T cell receptor beta chains were read from a single sample in a study of beta chain features in type 1 diabetes. Measured with immunoSEQ multiplex PCR; TCRdb has only the in-frame clones, and not every one. Of roughly 240,000 clones in the sample, 68% were seen once. Sequencing used naive CD4+ T cells from blood. The receptors were sampled from a man aged 25 to 40 in good health. Each CDR3 is given with its conserved first and last residue. The D gene is left open where the match is weak. Clone size is shown for a subset of rows, as once, few, many or a class of expanded clone.

V gene: TRBV4-2
clone size: -
D gene: -
J gene: TRBJ2-1
CDR3 DNA: TGTGCCAGCAGCCAGCTCCGGGACCGTTCCAATGAGCAGTTCTTC
CDR3 protein: CASSQLRDRSNEQFF

V gene: TRBV5-1
clone size: -
D gene: -
J gene: TRBJ2-5
CDR3 DNA: TGCGCCAGCGGGATTCAAGAGACCCAGTACTTC
CDR3 protein: CASGIQETQYF

V gene: TRBV30
clone size: -
D gene: TRBD2
J gene: TRBJ2-3
CDR3 DNA: TGTGCCTGGAGGCCTAGCGGGGCCCGGGATACGCAGTATTTT
CDR3 protein: CAWRPSGARDTQYF

V gene: TRBV25-1
clone size: -
D gene: -
J gene: TRBJ2-6
CDR3 DNA: TGTGCCTCCGGGGGCTGGGCCAACGTCCTGACTTTC
CDR3 protein: CASGGWANVLTF

V gene: TRBV28
clone size: few
D gene: TRBD2
J gene: TRBJ2-4
CDR3 DNA: TGTGCCAACCCGGGGGGTTCCAAAAACATTCAGTACTTC
CDR3 protein: CANPGGSKNIQYF

V gene: TRBV29-1
clone size: once
D gene: TRBD1
J gene: TRBJ2-7
CDR3 DNA: TGCAGCGTTGCCCCGCCGGACAGGGCTGGCGAGCAGTACTTC
CDR3 protein: CSVAPPDRAGEQYF

V gene: TRBV5-1
clone size: -
D gene: -
J gene: TRBJ2-5
CDR3 DNA: TGCGCCAGCCGAAAACCCGGACAGAGGGGACAAGAGACCCAGTACTTC
CDR3 protein: CASRKPGQRGQETQYF

V gene: TRBV9
clone size: -
D gene: -
J gene: TRBJ1-6
CDR3 DNA: TGTGCCAGCAGCGCCCGGGTTGATTCACCCCTCCACTTT
CDR3 protein: CASSARVDSPLHF

V gene: TRBV5-1
clone size: -
D gene: -
J gene: TRBJ2-1
CDR3 DNA: TGCGCCAGCAGCTTGGGGCGGCTCAGGGGTAAATCCTACAATGAGCAGTTCTTC
CDR3 protein: CASSLGRLRGKSYNEQFF

V gene: TRBV14
clone size: -
D gene: TRBD2
J gene: TRBJ2-1
CDR3 DNA: TGTGCCAGCAGCCAAGATAGCGGGCCGGTGAAACGGAATGAGCAGTTCTTC
CDR3 protein: CASSQDSGPVKRNEQFF

V gene: TRBV7-6
clone size: few
D gene: -
J gene: TRBJ2-1
CDR3 DNA: TGTGCCAGCAGCTTGACGGACAGCCTCTACAATGAGCAGTTCTTC
CDR3 protein: CASSLTDSLYNEQFF

V gene: TRBV9
clone size: -
D gene: -
J gene: TRBJ2-1
CDR3 DNA: TGTGCCAGCAGCGCCCTCATCGGGGAGCAGTTCTTC
CDR3 protein: CASSALIGEQFF

V gene: TRBV29-1
clone size: few
D gene: -
J gene: TRBJ2-6
CDR3 DNA: TGCAGCGTTGATCCGACCGGGGCCAACGTCCTGACTTTC
CDR3 protein: CSVDPTGANVLTF

V gene: TRBV4-2
clone size: -
D gene: -
J gene: TRBJ1-2
CDR3 DNA: TGTGCCAGCAGCCAAGGGACAGTTAACTATGGCTACACCTTC
CDR3 protein: CASSQGTVNYGYTF